Included here is one TCR beta chain sequence, with context. Its antigen is still unknown. This entry comes from a study of somatic mutations in cytotoxic T cells in rheumatoid arthritis. Study summary: After diagnosis, patient blood (around 32 ml EDTA) was drawn right away, before any treatment was given. Findings of the study overall: The slight TRBV07 underrepresentation in rheumatoid arthritis patients was not adjusted for multiple comparisons. Healthy controls showed no age-related rise in CD8+ clonality, whereas rheumatoid arthritis patients did.

Separation of CD4+ and CD8+ cells was performed by positive magnetic bead selection, and purity was verified by flow cytometry. This CDR3 is 16 amino acids long. Trimming removed 0 bases from V and 5 bases from J, with 17 bases in between. Germline V gives CDR1 SGDLS, CDR2 YYNGEE. TCRdb's copy holds only in-frame clones and misses some; the assay was immunoSEQ multiplex PCR. The sample has 17,000 or so clones, more than 60% seen once. Sequencing was carried out using CD8+ T cells sorted from blood. The chain employs TRBV9 and TRBJ2-5, with D hard to call. This receptor was identified in an adult with rheumatoid arthritis. CDR3 nucleotide sequence: TGTGCCAGCAGCGTAGGAAGTGGGGATTTGGGGGAGACCCAGTACTTC. Translation: CASSVGSGDLGETQYF.